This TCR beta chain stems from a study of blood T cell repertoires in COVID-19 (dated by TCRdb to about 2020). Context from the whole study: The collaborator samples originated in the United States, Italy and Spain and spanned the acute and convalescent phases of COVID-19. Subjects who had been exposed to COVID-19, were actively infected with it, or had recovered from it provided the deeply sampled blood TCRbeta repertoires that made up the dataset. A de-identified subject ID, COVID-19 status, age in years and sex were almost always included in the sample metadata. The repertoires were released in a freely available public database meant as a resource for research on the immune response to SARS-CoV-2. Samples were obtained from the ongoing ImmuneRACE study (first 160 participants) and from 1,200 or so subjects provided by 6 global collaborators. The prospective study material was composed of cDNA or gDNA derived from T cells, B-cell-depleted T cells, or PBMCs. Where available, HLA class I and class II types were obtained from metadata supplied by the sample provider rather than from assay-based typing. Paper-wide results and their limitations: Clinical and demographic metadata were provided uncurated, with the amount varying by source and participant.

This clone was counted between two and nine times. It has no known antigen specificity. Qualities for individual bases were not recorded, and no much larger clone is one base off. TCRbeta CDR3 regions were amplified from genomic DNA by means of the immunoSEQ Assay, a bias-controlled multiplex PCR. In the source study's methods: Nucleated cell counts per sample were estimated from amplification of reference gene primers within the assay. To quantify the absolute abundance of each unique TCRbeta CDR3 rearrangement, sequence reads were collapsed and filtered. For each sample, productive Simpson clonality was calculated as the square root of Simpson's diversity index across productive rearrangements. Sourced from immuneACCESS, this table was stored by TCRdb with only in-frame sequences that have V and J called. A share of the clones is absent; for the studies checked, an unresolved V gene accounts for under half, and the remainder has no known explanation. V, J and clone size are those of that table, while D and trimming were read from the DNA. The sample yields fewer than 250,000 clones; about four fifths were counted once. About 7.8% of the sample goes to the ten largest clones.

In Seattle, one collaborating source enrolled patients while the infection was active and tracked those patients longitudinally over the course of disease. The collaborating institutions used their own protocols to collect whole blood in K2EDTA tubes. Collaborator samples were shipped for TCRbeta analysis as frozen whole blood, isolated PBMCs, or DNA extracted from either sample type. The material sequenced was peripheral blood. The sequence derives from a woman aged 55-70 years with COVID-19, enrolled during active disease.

The DNA sequence is given as TGTGCCAGCAGCTTATGGATTGGAGAACAAGCTTTCTTT. Its translation is CASSLWIGEQAFF. The chain uses TRBV7-9 and TRBJ1-1, with the identity of the D gene unclear. From cysteine to phenylalanine, the CDR3 is 13 amino acids long. CDR3 DNA is the only sequence kept; it has 39 bases, read in frame from the first base. The CDR1 and CDR2 encoded by the germline V gene (reference sequence) are SEHNR and FQNEAQ. Trimming at the junction amounts to 2 bases on V and 9 bases on J, and the germline ends lie 13 bases apart.